The 2 T cell receptor beta chains below were found in one sample sequenced in a study of OX40 agonist ivuxolimab in advanced cancers. Clones were sequenced by immunoSEQ multiplex PCR, and TCRdb holds only the in-frame ones, with some missing. Of roughly 97,000 clones listed, around 90% are singletons. This specimen consisted of CD4+ or CD8+ T cells sorted from blood, obtained in a trial of the OX40 agonist ivuxolimab. The receptors were sampled from an adult with an advanced solid tumor such as melanoma, head and neck, liver or kidney cancer.

This clone occurred a few times. This rearrangement joins TRBV6-1 to TRBJ1-1; TRBD1 might be the D (5 bases). This CDR3 is built from 15 residues. In germline, CDR1 is MNHNS, CDR2 SASEGT. V was cut by 0 bases and J by 4 bases, with 12 bases left in between. Here the CDR3 reads CASSEARGAGTEAFF. The CDR3 region has the DNA TGTGCCAGCAGTGAAGCGAGGGGCGCGGGCACTGAAGCTTTCTTT.

V gene TRBV28 combines with J gene TRBJ2-3; D is ambiguous. V was clipped by 5 bases and J by 3 bases, with 21 bases between them. This CDR3 comprises 17 residues. Germline V gene sequence: CDR1 MDHEN, CDR2 SYDVKM. The CDR3 protein is CASSPANAPHSTDTQYF. The CDR3, as DNA: TGTGCCAGCAGTCCTGCCAATGCCCCACATAGTACAGATACGCAGTATTTT.